This T cell receptor beta chain came from a study of T cells in localized non-small cell lung cancer. Study conclusions and caveats: Increased T cell density in blood showed an association with longer overall survival.

Germline lookup yields CDR1 SGHRS and CDR2 YFSETQ. This CDR3 has 15 residues. V lost 2 bases, J lost 8 bases, and 9 bases stayed unmatched. Comments on this clone: Its antigen is not known.

The table came from immunoSEQ multiplex PCR; TCRdb's copy has only in-frame clones and leaves some out. The sample consists of some 50,000 clones, about 87% of them appearing once. The material was PBMCs, obtained before any cancer treatment. This TCR was recovered from a female donor with stage II lung adenocarcinoma. V gene TRBV5-1 combines with J gene TRBJ2-1; 8 positions match TRBD1. The CDR3 protein is CASSLGQGILDEQFF. The CDR3 DNA follows: TGCGCCAGCAGCTTAGGACAGGGTATTTTAGATGAGCAGTTCTTC.